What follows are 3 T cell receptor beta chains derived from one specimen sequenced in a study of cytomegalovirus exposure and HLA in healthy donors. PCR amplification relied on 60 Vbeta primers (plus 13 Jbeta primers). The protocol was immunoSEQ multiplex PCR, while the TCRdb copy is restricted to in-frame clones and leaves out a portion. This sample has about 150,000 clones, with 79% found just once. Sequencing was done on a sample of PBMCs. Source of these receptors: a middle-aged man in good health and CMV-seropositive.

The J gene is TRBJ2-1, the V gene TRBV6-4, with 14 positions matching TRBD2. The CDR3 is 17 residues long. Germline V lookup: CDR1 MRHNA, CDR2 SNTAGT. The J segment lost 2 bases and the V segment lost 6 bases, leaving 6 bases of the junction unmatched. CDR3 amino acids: CASSRLAGGTPYNEQFF. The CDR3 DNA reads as TGTGCCAGCAGCCGACTAGCGGGAGGGACCCCCTACAATGAGCAGTTCTTC.

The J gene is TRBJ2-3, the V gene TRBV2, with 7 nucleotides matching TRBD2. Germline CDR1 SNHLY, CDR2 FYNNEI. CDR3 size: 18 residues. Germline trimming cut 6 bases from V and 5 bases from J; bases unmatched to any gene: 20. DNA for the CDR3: TGTGCCAGCAGCACCCGGGCTAGCGGAACCAAAAAGGGAGATACGCAGTATTTT. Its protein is CASSTRASGTKKGDTQYF.

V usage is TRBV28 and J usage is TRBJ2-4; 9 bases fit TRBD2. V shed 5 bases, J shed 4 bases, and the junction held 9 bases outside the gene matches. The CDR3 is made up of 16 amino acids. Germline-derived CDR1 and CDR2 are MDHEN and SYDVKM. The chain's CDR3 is CASSPLAGRVKNIQYF. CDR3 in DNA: TGTGCCAGCAGTCCTCTAGCGGGGCGGGTAAAAAACATTCAGTACTTC.